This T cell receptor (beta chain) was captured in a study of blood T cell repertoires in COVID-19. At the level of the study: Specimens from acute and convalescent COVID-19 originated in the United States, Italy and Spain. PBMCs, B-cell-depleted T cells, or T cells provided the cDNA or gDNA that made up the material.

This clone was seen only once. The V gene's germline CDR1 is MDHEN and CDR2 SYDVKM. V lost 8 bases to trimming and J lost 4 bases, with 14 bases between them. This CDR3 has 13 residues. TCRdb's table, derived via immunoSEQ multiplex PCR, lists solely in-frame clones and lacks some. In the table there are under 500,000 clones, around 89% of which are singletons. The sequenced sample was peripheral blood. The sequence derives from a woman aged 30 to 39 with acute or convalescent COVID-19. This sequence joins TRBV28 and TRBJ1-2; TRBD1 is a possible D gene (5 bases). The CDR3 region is CASAKTGSYGYTF. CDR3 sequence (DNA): TGTGCCAGCGCAAAAACAGGTTCCTATGGCTACACCTTC.